This T cell receptor (beta chain) was captured by sequencing in a study of regulatory T cells in long-lasting Graves disease. Regarding time point: newly diagnosed GD, antithyroid drugs for less than 3 months. The TCR library was made from RNA that had been extracted from PBMCs in TRIzol. Per the germline V gene, CDR1 is MDHEN and CDR2 is SYDVKM. Trimming cost V 10 bases and J 4 bases, with 16 bases left between them. The CDR3 has 13 residues. This clonotype was detected many times. Its specificity is unknown. For TCR beta, libraries came from iRepertoire HTBI primers and Arm-PCR of CDR3 regions. TCRdb used MiXCR to reprocess the multiplex PCR reads, holding one entry per CDR3 protein. The sample carries just over 600,000 distinct CDR3 sequences, 15% to 20% recorded once. Study observations and caveats: The small sample size may have reduced accuracy. Lower TCR diversity was seen in persistent Graves' patients than in newly diagnosed ones.

These same data were also listed under a study on T cells in Graves' hyperthyroidism and ophthalmopathy. Turning to that study: Newly diagnosed hyperthyroidism patients aged 18 to 65 years had disease lasting under 2 months. Lactation, pregnancy, other autoimmune disease or uncontrolled infection excluded patients.

This receptor was taken from a woman younger than 45 with Graves disease. The specimen comprised peripheral blood mononuclear cells (PBMCs), sampled at new diagnosis, from a patient treated with antithyroid drugs. The gene calls are TRBV28 and TRBJ1-2; D is perhaps TRBD1 (5 bases). Written as DNA, the CDR3 is TGTGCCACCACCGGAGGGGCTGGCTATGGCTACACCTTC. Amino acid sequence: CATTGGAGYGYTF.